This T cell receptor (beta chain) stems from a study of blood T cell repertoires in COVID-19. J gave up 2 bases and V 3 bases, and 4 bases lay outside the gene matches. The V gene's germline CDR1 is LNHDA and CDR2 SQIVND (reference sequence). This CDR3 comprises 15 residues. A word on this clone: The same CDR3 arises from other DNA sequences in this sample as well.

This table comes from immunoSEQ multiplex PCR, and its TCRdb copy is limited to in-frame clones, with some not included. This table has approximately 200,000 clones, roughly four fifths appearing once. The clonotype was recovered from a man between 40 and 49 years old who had recovered from COVID-19. The sequenced sample consisted of PBMCs or T cells enriched from blood (not recorded which). The gene calls are TRBV19 and TRBJ2-3, with TRBD1 matching over 8 bases. The CDR3: CASSILGQATDTQYF. CDR3 DNA sequence: TGTGCCAGTAGTATTTTGGGACAGGCCACAGATACGCAGTATTTT.